The clone carrying this T cell receptor beta chain was seen just once. The data stem from a study of control samples from healthy donors and cancer patients. Assay: immunoSEQ multiplex PCR; the TCRdb copy retains only in-frame clones and omits some. The sample has about 220,000 clones; roughly 94% are singletons. The CDR3 consists of 14 residues. With V trimmed by 6 bases and J by 4 bases, 7 bases remained unmatched. CDR1 and CDR2 from the germline V gene are MNHEY and SVGAGI. The chain links TRBV6-5 to TRBJ2-5, with 8 positions matching TRBD2. The sequence was collected from a man aged 50 to 59 in good health. The sample consisted of blood. The CDR3 DNA reads as TGTGCCAGCAGGAGGGCGGGAGGAGGAGAGACCCAGTACTTC. This sequence encodes CASRRAGGGETQYF.